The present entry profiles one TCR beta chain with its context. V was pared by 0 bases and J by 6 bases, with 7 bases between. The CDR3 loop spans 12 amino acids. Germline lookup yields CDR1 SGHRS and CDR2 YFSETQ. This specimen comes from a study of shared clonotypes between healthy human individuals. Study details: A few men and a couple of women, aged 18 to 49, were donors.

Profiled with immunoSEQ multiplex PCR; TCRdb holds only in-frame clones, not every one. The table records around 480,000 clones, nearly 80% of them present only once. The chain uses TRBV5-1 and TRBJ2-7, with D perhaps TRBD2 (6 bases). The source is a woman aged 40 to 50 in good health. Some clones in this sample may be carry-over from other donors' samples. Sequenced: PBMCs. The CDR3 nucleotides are TGCGCCAGCAGCTTGGAGGGAGGCGAGCAGTACTTC. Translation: CASSLEGGEQYF.